This TCR beta chain was identified during a study of blood T cell repertoires in COVID-19. Study summary: COVID-19 samples, acute and convalescent, were from the United States, Italy and Spain. From T cells, B-cell-depleted T cells, or PBMCs came the material, which was cDNA or gDNA.

In the original workflow: Estimated nucleated cell counts came from reference gene primer amplification. Produced via immunoSEQ multiplex PCR; TCRdb's table is partial and in-frame only. V and J calls and clone size are given by that table; D and trimming were obtained from the DNA. The sample consists of 250,000 to 350,000 clones, approximately 85% of them appearing once. Germline CDR1 and CDR2: MDHEN and SYDVKM. Trimming stripped 3 bases from V and 6 bases from J, with 6 bases between. This CDR3 comprises 11 residues. The clonotype was recovered from a woman between 45 and 60 years old with acute or convalescent COVID-19. The V and J genes are TRBV28 and TRBJ2-7, with D maybe TRBD2 (5 bases). Sequenced: peripheral blood. CDR3 sequence: CASSLRAEQYF. The CDR3 DNA reads as TGTGCCAGCAGTTTGCGGGCCGAGCAGTACTTC.